This T cell receptor (beta chain) emerged from a study of tumor-infiltrating lymphocytes in primary liver carcinoma. General study results and limits: Significantly larger top-250-clone fractions were found in tumors than in blood (p = 0.039). Bulk, unsorted sampling meant CD4+ and CD8+ repertoires went uncompared.

Unsorted whole blood supplied the RNA, and germline DNA was extracted too. Reverse transcription of roughly 0.45 ug total RNA with a constant-region primer produced TCR beta cDNA. Employing slightly modified ARM-PCR, three nested multiplex PCR rounds were run, and these gave rise to the TCR beta libraries. The first two PCR rounds used TRBV1-TRBV30 forward primers with a C-beta reverse primer, 9 to 11 cycles each. MiXCR, run by TCRdb on the multiplex PCR reads, gives a single entry per CDR3 protein. The sample has 250,000 to 400,000 distinct CDR3 sequences, 65% seen once; the top ten hold approximately 9.4%. As for this clonotype: Its antigen is unidentified.

Trimming cost V 5 bases and J 0 bases, with 14 bases left between them. This CDR3 comprises 16 residues. In germline, CDR1 is MDHEN, CDR2 SYDVKM. Sequences were obtained from peripheral blood. The origin of this receptor is a man aged 40-49 years with primary liver carcinoma and hepatitis B virus infection. The V gene is TRBV28, the J gene TRBJ1-5; D uncertain. The CDR3 bases are TGTGCCAGCAGTCTACTCCCGGGGTTTAGCAATCAGCCCCAGCATTTT. Its translation: CASSLLPGFSNQPQHF. The whole variable domain, filled in from reference TRBV28 and TRBJ1-5, reads DVKVTQSSRYLVKRTGEKVFLECVQDMDHENMFWYRQDPGLGLRLIYFSYDVKMKEKGDIPEGYSVSREKKERFSLILESASTNQTSMYLCASSLLPGFSNQPQHFGDGTRLSIL.